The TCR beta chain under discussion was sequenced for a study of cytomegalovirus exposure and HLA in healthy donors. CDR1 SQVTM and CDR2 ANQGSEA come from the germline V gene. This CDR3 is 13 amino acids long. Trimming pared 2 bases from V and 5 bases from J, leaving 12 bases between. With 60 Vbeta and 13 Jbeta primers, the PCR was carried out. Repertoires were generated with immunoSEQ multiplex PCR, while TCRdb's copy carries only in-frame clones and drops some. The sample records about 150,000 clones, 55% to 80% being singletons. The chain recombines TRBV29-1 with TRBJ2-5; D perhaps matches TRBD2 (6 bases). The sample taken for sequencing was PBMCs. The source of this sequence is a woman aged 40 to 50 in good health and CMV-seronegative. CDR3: CSVEPRLVETQYF. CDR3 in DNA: TGCAGCGTTGAACCTCGACTAGTGGAGACCCAGTACTTC.